One and the same sample provided the 21 T cell receptor beta chains below, sequenced in a study of breast tumors, draining lymph nodes, adjacent tissues. Breast cancer patients provided tissue from their axillary draining lymph nodes. From the multiplex PCR reads, TCRdb called clonotypes with MiXCR, one entry per CDR3 protein. In the table there are over 150,000 distinct CDR3 sequences, roughly 31% of which are singletons. Sequenced sample: axillary lymph node tissue. Receptor source: a female donor with breast cancer. Some clones in this sample may be carry-over from other donors' samples.

This clonotype was observed many times. The V gene is TRBV20-1, the J gene TRBJ2-5; D might be TRBD2 (7 bases). V was trimmed by 6 bases and J by 4 bases, leaving 15 bases between them. CDR1 and CDR2 from the germline V gene are DFQATT and SNEGSKA (reference sequence). The CDR3 totals 13 residues. CDR3 DNA: TGCAGTGCCGGAGGGGGGGGGCGAGAGACCCAGTACTTC. Protein sequence: CSAGGGGRETQYF.

This clonotype was counted ten times or more. For the CDR3, the DNA is TGTGCCATCAGTGATAACTCACGGGGGGGAAGGGGAGATACGCAGTATTTT. Translation: CAISDNSRGGRGDTQYF. V gene TRBV10-3 combines with J gene TRBJ2-3; 8 nucleotides line up with TRBD2. V was pared by 3 bases and J by 5 bases, with 13 bases of the junction left unmatched. The germline V gene has CDR1 ENHRY and CDR2 SYGVKD. CDR3 size: 17 residues.

At least ten counts were recorded for this clonotype. The V and J genes are TRBV29-1 and TRBJ1-2, with 7 bases matching TRBD1. The CDR3 is 12 residues long. Germline CDR1 and CDR2: SQVTM and ANQGSEA. V dropped 5 bases and J dropped 4; count of bases not matched to a gene: 4. Written as DNA, the CDR3 is TGCAGCGTTCGGGACAGCCGCTATGGCTACACCTTC. This encodes CSVRDSRYGYTF.

Ten or more counts support this clonotype. The junction departs from the called germline gene at one end, perhaps through a read error. This chain joins TRBV12-3 or TRBV12-4 and TRBJ2-2; possibly TRBD2 for D (5 bases). This CDR3 comprises 14 residues. The CDR3 coding sequence is TGTGCCAGCAGTCTAGCCACGAACACCGGGGAGCTGTTTTTT. This encodes CASSLATNTGELFF.

Ten or more counts support this clonotype. This rearrangement joins TRBV12-3 or TRBV12-4 to TRBJ1-2; D is unclear. The CDR3 extends over 9 amino acids. Trimming pared 5 bases from V and 13 bases from J, leaving 8 bases between. Here the CDR3 DNA reads TGTGCCAGCAGTCCCCGAGGCACCTTC. Translated, it gives CASSPRGTF.

This clonotype has only a few counts. This may be a read error, as it is one base from a much larger clone. The rearrangement uses TRBV20-1 and TRBJ1-2, with a weak D call TRBD1 (6 bases). The CDR3 spans 13 residues. Germline V lookup: CDR1 DFQATT, CDR2 SNEGSKA (reference sequence). The CDR3 here is CSASPTGSYAYTF. CDR3 in DNA: TGCAGTGCTAGCCCCACAGGGAGCTATGCCTACACCTTC.

This rearrangement joins TRBV29-1 to TRBJ2-5; TRBD1 or TRBD2 may be the D gene (6 bases each). Between the trimmed V and J ends, which lost 6 bases and 0 bases, there was a span of 23 bases. The germline gives CDR1 SQVTM, CDR2 ANQGSEA. The CDR3 sequence is 17 residues long. The CDR3 reads CSVNGGLGGRDQETQYF. CDR3 DNA sequence: TGCAGCGTGAATGGGGGGCTCGGGGGCCGTGACCAAGAGACCCAGTACTTC.

This chain connects TRBV5-4 to TRBJ1-1; 10 nucleotides align to TRBD1. From germline, CDR1 is SGHNT and CDR2 YYREEE (reference sequence). This CDR3 is 15 amino acids long. Germline trimming cut 4 bases from V and 4 bases from J; bases unmatched to any gene: 7. CDR3 amino acids: CASSIRQGAGTEAFF. CDR3 in DNA: TGTGCCAGCAGCATACGACAGGGGGCAGGCACTGAAGCTTTCTTT.

The sample holds many counts of this clonotype. V usage is TRBV6-1 and J usage is TRBJ1-6; D gene uncertain. Germline V gene data show CDR1 as MNHNS and CDR2 as SASEGT. The CDR3 loop spans 16 amino acids. V dropped 1 base and J dropped 0 bases, with 7 bases sitting between them. CDR3 sequence (DNA): TGTGCCAGCAGTGAAGACAGTCGCTCCTATAATTCACCCCTCCACTTT. It is translated as CASSEDSRSYNSPLHF.

The V gene is TRBV25-1, the J gene TRBJ1-4, with a possible D match to TRBD1 (6 bases). The CDR3 runs to 12 residues. CDR1 is MGHDK, CDR2 SYGVNS, per germline. V was pared by 5 bases and J by 7 bases, with 8 bases between. The CDR3 DNA is TGTGCCAGCAGTAAGACAGGTGAAAAACTGTTTTTT. Translation gives CASSKTGEKLFF.

In the case of this clonotype: This may be a read error, as it is one base from a much larger clone. J is TRBJ1-2 and V is TRBV3-1; D is uncertain. V was shortened by 7 bases and J by 3 bases, with 15 bases between the two germline ends. The CDR3 is 14 residues long. The germline gives CDR1 LGHDT, CDR2 YNNKEL (reference sequence). The CDR3: CASNSAEGDYGYTF. The DNA for the CDR3 is TGTGCCAGCAACAGTGCTGAGGGCGACTATGGCTACACCTTC.

In its sample, this clonotype was seen many times. This CDR3 is CSVGQGASTGNTIYF. CDR3 coding DNA: TGCAGCGTTGGGCAGGGGGCAAGCACTGGAAACACCATATATTTT. The chain carries TRBV29-1 and TRBJ1-3; TRBD1 agrees at 8 bases. The CDR3 has 15 amino acids. With 4 bases clipped from V and 2 bases from J, the junction kept 7 bases outside the gene matches. Germline V gives CDR1 SQVTM, CDR2 ANQGSEA. The full variable domain, with the rest looked up from reference TRBV29-1 and TRBJ1-3, is SAVISQKPSRDICQRGTSLTIQCQVDSQVTMMFWYRQQPGQSLTLIATANQGSEATYESGFVIDKFPISRPNLTFSTLTVSNMSPEDSSIYLCSVGQGASTGNTIYFGEGSWLTVV.

The chain has TRBV20-1 and TRBJ2-3; D is possibly TRBD2 (6 bases). The germline CDR1 and CDR2 sequences are DFQATT and SNEGSKA (reference sequence). V lost 3 bases and J lost 9, with 10 bases in between. The CDR3 is 11 residues long. The CDR3 DNA reads as TGCAGTGCTAGGACGCGGGGAACGCAGTATTTT. Its protein product is CSARTRGTQYF.

This clonotype appeared many times. This chain uses TRBV3-1 with TRBJ2-7; tentatively, D is TRBD1 (6 bases). Germline V gene lookup returns CDR1 LGHDT and CDR2 YNNKEL (reference sequence). The V and J ends lost 4 bases and 6 bases respectively, with 10 bases between them. The CDR3 extends over 12 amino acids. CDR3 DNA sequence: TGTGCCAGCAGCCCACAGGGAGCCGAGCAGTACTTC. Its translation is CASSPQGAEQYF.

The rearrangement links TRBV2 to TRBJ1-4; 8 bases map to TRBD1. The CDR3 is made up of 15 amino acids. The germline CDR1 and CDR2 sequences are SNHLY and FYNNEI. V trimming: 1 base; J trimming: 4 bases; junction bases outside the gene matches: 2. The chain's CDR3 is CASSEVGQGNEKLFF. The CDR3 DNA sequence: TGTGCCAGCAGTGAAGTCGGACAGGGTAATGAAAAACTGTTTTTT.

The V call is TRBV5-1, the J call TRBJ2-5, with D possibly TRBD1 on 5 matching bases. Germline values: CDR1 SGHRS, CDR2 YFSETQ. CDR3 length: 14 amino acids. Trimming left V 4 bases short and J 11 bases short, with 21 bases between. The CDR3 DNA sequence: TGCGCCAGCAGCAAAGGGGAAGGGGCAGATACGCAGTACTTC. Protein sequence: CASSKGEGADTQYF.

Many counts were recorded for this clonotype. The chain joins TRBV7-9 to TRBJ2-5, with D possibly TRBD2 on 6 matching bases. The germline gives CDR1 SEHNR, CDR2 FQNEAQ (reference sequence). The CDR3 contains 15 residues. V was pared by 2 bases and J by 1 base, with 11 bases between. CDR3 amino acids: CASSLSHGGQETQYF. CDR3 DNA: TGTGCCAGCAGCTTATCCCACGGGGGCCAAGAGACCCAGTACTTC. Together with reference TRBV7-9 and TRBJ2-5, the CDR3 gives the full variable domain: DTGVSQNPRHKITKRGQNVTFRCDPISEHNRLYWYRQTLGQGPEFLTYFQNEAQLEKSRLLSDRFSAERPKGSFSTLEIQRTEQGDSAMYLCASSLSHGGQETQYFGPGTRLLVL.

In its sample, this clonotype was seen many times. This chain uses TRBV11-1 with TRBJ2-2; 11 nucleotides match TRBD1. V gave up 5 bases and J gave up 6 bases; unmatched junction bases: 5. CDR1 is SGHAT and CDR2 is FQDESV in the germline V gene (reference sequence). This CDR3 spans 15 amino acids. CDR3 loop: CASSPGTGGSGELFF. DNA for the CDR3: TGTGCCAGCAGCCCCGGGACAGGGGGGTCCGGGGAGCTGTTTTTT.

This clonotype came up many times. V is TRBV5-1 and J is TRBJ2-7; no clear D gene. Trimming cost V 0 bases and J 5 bases, with 9 bases left between them. This CDR3 spans 13 amino acids. Germline assignment: CDR1 SGHRS and CDR2 YFSETQ. CDR3 coding DNA: TGCGCCAGCAGCTTGGGGGTCCTTAACGAGCAGTACTTC. Amino acid sequence: CASSLGVLNEQYF.

This clonotype was seen repeatedly, ten times or more. The rearrangement uses TRBV20-1 and TRBJ1-5; 9 positions match TRBD1. Germline CDR1 reads DFQATT; CDR2 reads SNEGSKA (reference sequence). Trimming removed 6 bases from V and 6 bases from J; junction bases left unmatched: 6. The CDR3 length is 13 residues. The CDR3 reads CSAPDRGGQPQHF. CDR3 DNA sequence: TGCAGTGCCCCGGACAGGGGAGGTCAGCCCCAGCATTTT.

A note on this clonotype: This may be a read error, as it is one base from a much larger clone. The gene calls are TRBV3-1 and TRBJ1-4, with D possibly TRBD1 on 5 matching bases. This CDR3 has 17 residues. CDR1 is LGHDT and CDR2 is YNNKEL in the germline V gene (reference sequence). The CDR3 nucleotides are TGTGCCAGCGGCCAAGGTGGGGCTGTAGGAGCTAATGAAAAACTGTTTTTT. The encoded protein is CASGQGGAVGANEKLFF.